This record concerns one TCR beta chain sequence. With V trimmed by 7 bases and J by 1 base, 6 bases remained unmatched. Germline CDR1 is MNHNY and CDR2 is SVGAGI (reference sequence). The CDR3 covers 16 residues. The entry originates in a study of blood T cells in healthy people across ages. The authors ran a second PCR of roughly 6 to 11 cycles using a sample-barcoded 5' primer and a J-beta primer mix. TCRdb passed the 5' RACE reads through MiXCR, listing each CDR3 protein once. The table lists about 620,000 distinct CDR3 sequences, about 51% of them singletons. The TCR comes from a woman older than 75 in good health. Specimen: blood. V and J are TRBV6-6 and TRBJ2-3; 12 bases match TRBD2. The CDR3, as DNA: TGTGCCAGCACTGGGACTAGCGGGTTCCGCACAGATACGCAGTATTTT. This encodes CASTGTSGFRTDTQYF.